The clone carrying this T cell receptor (beta chain) showed up many times. Here immunoSEQ multiplex PCR was the method, and the copy in TCRdb shows in-frame clones only, minus some. The sample has 250,000 or so clones; more than 65% are singletons. Trimming pared 0 bases from V and 6 bases from J, leaving 11 bases between. Germline V gene sequence: CDR1 MNHEY, CDR2 SVGAGI. CDR3 length: 14 residues. This sample stems from a study of blood T cell repertoires in COVID-19. Sequenced: PBMCs or T cells enriched from blood (not recorded which). The rearrangement uses TRBV6-5 and TRBJ1-1, with D tentatively TRBD1 (5 bases). This clonotype was obtained from a man aged 45-60 years who had recovered from COVID-19. The CDR3 coding sequence is TGTGCCAGCAGTTACTCTACAGGCCCCCCTGAAGCTTTCTTT. The encoded protein is CASSYSTGPPEAFF.